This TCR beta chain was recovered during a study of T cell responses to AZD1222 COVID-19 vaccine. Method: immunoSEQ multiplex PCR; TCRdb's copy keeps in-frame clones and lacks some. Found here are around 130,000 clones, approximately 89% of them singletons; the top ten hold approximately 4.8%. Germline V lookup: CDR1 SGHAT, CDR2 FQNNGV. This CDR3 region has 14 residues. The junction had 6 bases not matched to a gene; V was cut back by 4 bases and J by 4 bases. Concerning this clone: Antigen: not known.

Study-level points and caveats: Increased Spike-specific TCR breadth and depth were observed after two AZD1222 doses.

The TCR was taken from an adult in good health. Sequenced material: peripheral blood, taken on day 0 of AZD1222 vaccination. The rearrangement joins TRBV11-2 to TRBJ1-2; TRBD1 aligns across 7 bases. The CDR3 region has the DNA TGTGCCAGCAGCTCTAGGGGGCGCGTCTATGGCTACACCTTC. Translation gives CASSSRGRVYGYTF. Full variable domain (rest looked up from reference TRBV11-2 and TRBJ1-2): EAGVAQSPRYKIIEKRQSVAFWCNPISGHATLYWYQQILGQGPKLLIQFQNNGVVDDSQLPKDRFSAERLKGVDSTLKIQPAKLEDSAVYLCASSSRGRVYGYTFGSGTRLTVV.